This TCR beta chain was sequenced for a study of T cell repertoires in cytomegalovirus infection. Across the whole study: An indication of both CMV infection and matching HLA type came from public TCR beta signatures. Overall study results and limits: Adding up the frequency of public TCR beta families identified people who carried CMV plus the relevant HLA. In two of eight donors, the top clonotype was HLA-C-restricted CMV-specific.

A few counts support this clonotype. Its antigen is not identified. The length of the CDR3 is 13 residues. With 8 bases removed from V and 0 bases from J, the gap between germline ends came to 10 bases. Germline V lookup: CDR1 MNHEY, CDR2 SMNVEV (reference sequence). TCRdb used MiXCR to reprocess the reads, holding one entry per CDR3 protein. The sample holds hundreds of thousands of distinct CDR3 sequences; approximately 31% are singletons and the top ten take roughly 13%. Source: cultured CD8+ T cells from PBMCs, taken from culture after CMV antigen stimulation. The clonotype comes from a human donor in good health (CMV status not recorded). Some clones in this sample may be carry-over from other donors' samples. V usage is TRBV27 and J usage is TRBJ1-1; the D is unclear. The CDR3 region is CASYGRLNTEAFF. CDR3 DNA sequence: TGTGCCAGCTATGGACGACTGAACACTGAAGCTTTCTTT.